One and the same sample provided the 20 T cell receptor beta chains below, sequenced in a study of T cell responses to AZD1222 COVID-19 vaccine. Sequenced by immunoSEQ multiplex PCR; TCRdb stores in-frame clones only, minus some. Of 150,000 to 200,000 clones listed, approximately 93% are singletons. The source was peripheral blood, collected on day 0 of AZD1222 vaccination. These receptor sequences come from an adult in good health.

The chain employs TRBV6-5 and TRBJ1-1; 7 nucleotides agree with TRBD1. The CDR3 covers 14 residues. Germline V gives CDR1 MNHEY, CDR2 SVGAGI. The CDR3 sequence: CATLRGGRNTEAFF. The DNA for the CDR3 is TGTGCTACTCTCAGGGGGGGACGGAACACTGAAGCTTTCTTT.

This clone was seen just once. The genes are TRBV21-1 and TRBJ2-6; the D call TRBD2 from the table was never checked on the DNA. TRBV21-1 is annotated as a pseudogene. This CDR3 comprises 19 residues. This CDR3 reads CASTSGTSGGCSGANVLTF. CDR3 DNA: TGTGCCAGCACCTCCGGGACTAGCGGGGGGTGCTCTGGGGCCAACGTCCTGACTTTC.

The V gene is TRBV14, the J gene TRBJ2-7; 8 nucleotides align to TRBD2. This CDR3 region has 16 residues. With V trimmed by 0 bases and J by 2 bases, 6 bases remained unmatched. Germline V gene data show CDR1 as SGHDN and CDR2 as FVKESK. The chain's CDR3 is CASSQDTGGATYEQYF. DNA of the CDR3: TGTGCCAGCAGCCAAGATACGGGGGGGGCGACCTACGAGCAGTACTTC.

The genes are TRBV5-1 and TRBJ1-4, with 7 positions matching TRBD1. Germline CDR1 SGHRS, CDR2 YFSETQ. The ends lost 5 bases at V and 5 bases at J; junction bases unmatched: 12. CDR3 size: 16 residues. CDR3 in DNA: TGCGCCAGCAGAGACGGACAGGTCGGGGCAAATGAAAAACTGTTTTTT. Translated: CASRDGQVGANEKLFF.

This rearrangement joins TRBV18 to TRBJ2-7, with D perhaps TRBD1 (7 bases). The V end lost 2 bases, the J end lost 0 bases, and 20 bases lay between the germline ends. The length of the CDR3 is 18 residues. Germline V gene lookup returns CDR1 KGHSH and CDR2 LQKENI. CDR3 DNA sequence: TGTGCCAGCTCACCAGGTTTTTTTGGCGGGACAGCCTCCTACGAGCAGTACTTC. Translated: CASSPGFFGGTASYEQYF.

The rearrangement links TRBV29-1 to TRBJ2-7, with D maybe TRBD2 (5 bases). V was pared by 3 bases and J by 7 bases, with 16 bases between. This CDR3 spans 13 amino acids. Germline V gives CDR1 SQVTM, CDR2 ANQGSEA. The CDR3 spells CSVEGRLTGEQYF. The CDR3 region has the DNA TGCAGCGTTGAGGGCAGACTTACGGGGGAGCAGTACTTC.

The V gene is TRBV2, the J gene TRBJ2-5; 10 bases align to TRBD2. CDR1 and CDR2 from the germline V gene are SNHLY and FYNNEI. The CDR3 is made up of 17 amino acids. V lost 0 bases and J lost 5; bases outside the gene matches: 9. The CDR3 DNA sequence: TGTGCCAGCAGTGAAGCGCTGTTAGCGGGAGGTGAGGAGACCCAGTACTTC. Translation gives CASSEALLAGGEETQYF.

This chain links TRBV27 with TRBJ2-3, with D hard to call. The germline gives CDR1 MNHEY, CDR2 SMNVEV (reference sequence). V was pared by 0 bases and J by 4 bases, with 8 bases between. The CDR3 totals 14 residues. CDR3 in amino acids: CASSLSPVPDTQYF. In DNA form, the CDR3 reads TGTGCCAGCAGTTTATCCCCAGTCCCAGATACGCAGTATTTT.

This chain uses TRBV6-5 with TRBJ1-2, with 8 bases lining up with TRBD1. This CDR3 has 13 residues. Germline trimming cut 6 bases from V and 5 bases from J; bases unmatched to any gene: 5. Germline V lookup: CDR1 MNHEY, CDR2 SVGAGI. The CDR3 is CASSATGEYGYTF. DNA for the CDR3: TGTGCCAGCAGCGCGACAGGGGAATATGGCTACACCTTC.

The V call is TRBV2, the J call TRBJ2-1; maybe TRBD1 (5 bases). This CDR3 has 13 amino acids. CDR1 and CDR2 (germline): SNHLY, FYNNEI. The V gene lost 7 bases and the J gene lost 15 bases, with 22 bases spanning the gap. Here the CDR3 DNA reads TGTGCCAGCAAGGACACGGAACGATCTAGGCTGTTCTTC. Its translation is CASKDTERSRLFF.

The V gene is TRBV7-9, the J gene TRBJ2-3; 7 positions match TRBD2. The trim removed 6 bases at V and 4 bases at J, leaving 7 bases unmatched. Germline V gene lookup returns CDR1 SEHNR and CDR2 FQNEAQ (reference sequence). There are 14 residues in the CDR3. The CDR3 sequence: CASSSAGVADTQYF. For the CDR3, the DNA is TGTGCCAGCAGTTCGGCGGGGGTTGCAGATACGCAGTATTTT.

CDR3 sequence (DNA): TGTGCCATCAGGACCCCAGGAGTCTACGAGCAGTACTTC. Its protein is CAIRTPGVYEQYF. The chain combines TRBV10-3 with TRBJ2-7; D call uncertain. With 6 bases removed from V and 3 bases from J, the gap between germline ends came to 12 bases. This CDR3 is built from 13 residues. The germline CDR1 and CDR2 sequences are ENHRY and SYGVKD.

The chain is built from TRBV2 and TRBJ1-1, with D perhaps TRBD1 (6 bases). V was clipped by 4 bases and J by 4 bases, with 13 bases between them. The germline V gene has CDR1 SNHLY and CDR2 FYNNEI. The CDR3 runs 14 residues. The CDR3 loop reads CASSVFEQGTEAFF. The CDR3 DNA sequence: TGTGCCAGCAGTGTGTTTGAACAGGGCACTGAAGCTTTCTTT.

The chain couples TRBV12-5 to TRBJ1-2; possibly TRBD1 for D (5 bases). V shed 5 bases and J shed 2 bases, with 18 bases lying between them. The CDR3 is 16 amino acids. The germline gives CDR1 LGHNT, CDR2 FRNRAP. CDR3 in amino acids: CASGQDMAAANYGYTF. The CDR3 region has the DNA TGTGCTAGTGGTCAGGACATGGCCGCGGCGAACTATGGCTACACCTTC. Based on the CDR3 plus reference TRBV12-5 and TRBJ1-2, the full variable domain is DARVTQTPRHKVTEMGQEVTMRCQPILGHNTVFWYRQTMMQGLELLAYFRNRAPLDDSGMPKDRFSAEMPDATLATLKIQPSEPRDSAVYFCASGQDMAAANYGYTFGSGTRLTVV.

V and J are TRBV29-1 and TRBJ2-7; 14 nucleotides agree with TRBD2. The CDR3 has 15 residues. The trim removed 4 bases at V and 5 bases at J, leaving 7 bases unmatched. Per germline, CDR1 SQVTM and CDR2 ANQGSEA. CDR3 DNA: TGCAGCGTTGGGCCGGGACTAGCGGGAGCTCACGAGCAGTACTTC. It translates to CSVGPGLAGAHEQYF.

The chain recombines TRBV6-5 with TRBJ1-2; a weak D match, TRBD1 (5 bases). Germline CDR1 MNHEY, CDR2 SVGAGI. This CDR3 comprises 13 residues. The ends were cut back, 8 bases at V and 4 bases at J, with 14 bases in the middle. Here the CDR3 DNA reads TGTGCCAGCCGGGACCTCACCATCTATGGCTACACCTTC. Translation: CASRDLTIYGYTF.

With regard to this clone: The DNA is left out, because the CDR3 cannot be placed on it with certainty; the CDR3 is given as TCRdb lists it. This chain uses TRBV25-1 with TRBJ2-1; the table's D call, TRBD2, was not checked against the DNA. The CDR3 is 18 amino acids long, termini counted. Germline loops: CDR1 MGHDK, CDR2 SYGVNS. CDR3 sequence: CASSTSGLAGGNYNEQFF.

The chain couples TRBV2 to TRBJ2-3; either TRBD1 or TRBD2 may fit D (5 bases each). Germline CDR1 SNHLY, CDR2 FYNNEI. Trimming took off 6 bases at V and 1 base at J, with 11 bases between the two ends. The CDR3 consists of 14 residues. The CDR3 coding sequence is TGTGCCAGCAGAACAAGGGACGGCACAGATACGCAGTATTTT. Translated, it gives CASRTRDGTDTQYF.

This clone has a handful of counts. CDR3 sequence: CASHQVSLKNEKLFF. DNA for the CDR3: TGTGCCAGCCACCAGGTGTCCCTTAAGAATGAAAAACTGTTTTTT. The V call is TRBV28, the J call TRBJ1-4, with D uncertain. This CDR3 is 15 amino acids long. The V and J ends lost 8 bases and 5 bases respectively, with 18 bases between them. CDR1 and CDR2 (germline): MDHEN, SYDVKM.

V and J are TRBV24-1 and TRBJ2-2; the D gene is possibly TRBD1 (5 bases). This CDR3 contains 14 residues. CDR1 and CDR2 from the germline V gene are KGHDR and SFDVKD. Trimming took 10 bases from V and 6 from J, leaving 17 bases between them. The CDR3 region has the DNA TGTGCCACGAGTAGTATGGGGCGATCCGGGGAGCTGTTTTTT. Amino acids: CATSSMGRSGELFF.